Sequencing of this T cell receptor (beta chain) was carried out in a study of blood T cell repertoires in COVID-19. The CDR3 loop spans 15 amino acids. With V trimmed by 2 bases and J by 4 bases, 3 bases remained unmatched. Germline CDR1 reads LGHDT; CDR2 reads YNNKEL (reference sequence). Produced via immunoSEQ multiplex PCR; TCRdb's table is partial and in-frame only. The top ten clones hold about 1.6% of a sample with about 140,000 clones, around 81% of them seen once. Specimen: peripheral blood. The clonotype originates from a human donor in a cohort sampled during active COVID-19. This chain uses TRBV3-1 (or the pseudogene TRBV3-2) with TRBJ2-2; 8 bases are shared with TRBD1. The CDR3 spells CASSQWDRSTGELFF. In DNA form, the CDR3 reads TGTGCCAGCAGCCAATGGGACAGGAGCACCGGGGAGCTGTTTTTT.